This T cell receptor beta chain was identified during a study of T cell responses to AZD1222 COVID-19 vaccine. Here immunoSEQ multiplex PCR was the method, and the copy in TCRdb shows in-frame clones only, minus some. The sample has about 120,000 clones, around 90% seen once. The CDR3 runs to 16 residues. Per the germline V gene, CDR1 is LGHNA and CDR2 is YNFKEQ. Trimming took 1 base from V and 6 from J; bases not matched to a gene: 2. This clone appeared once. The rearrangement links TRBV4-2 to TRBJ2-1, with TRBD2 matching over 14 bases. The receptor comes from an adult in good health. The specimen comprised peripheral blood, sampled on day 0 of AZD1222 vaccination. CDR3 sequence reads: CASSQVGTSGGNEQFF. CDR3 coding DNA: TGTGCCAGCAGCCAAGTAGGGACTAGCGGGGGCAATGAGCAGTTCTTC.